This entry is about one T cell receptor (beta chain). The antigen is not known. This sample stems from a study of cytomegalovirus exposure and HLA in healthy donors. Findings and caveats of the study: In an earlier analysis, most TCR beta V segments were productive about 87% or about 30% of the time.

Both 60 Vbeta primers and 13 Jbeta primers went into the PCR. Profiled with immunoSEQ multiplex PCR; TCRdb holds only in-frame clones, not every one. The sample records around 200,000 clones, around 80% being singletons. This CDR3 is 21 amino acids long. In germline, CDR1 is LGHNA, CDR2 YNFKEQ. V was trimmed by 0 bases and J by 1 base, leaving 22 bases between them. This clonotype was obtained from a woman between 25 and 40 years old in good health and CMV-seropositive. This rearrangement joins TRBV4-2 to TRBJ2-6; tentative D call: TRBD2 (7 bases). Specimen: PBMCs. The CDR3 loop reads CASSQDTGAGGLLSGANVLTF. The CDR3, as DNA: TGTGCCAGCAGCCAAGATACGGGGGCCGGGGGGCTGCTGTCTGGGGCCAACGTCCTGACTTTC.